This TCR beta chain was observed in a study of human T cells and chemical hapten exposure (dated by TCRdb to the early 2020s). Study-level background: For sensitization, 2% DPC in acetone was applied to a 2 cm by 2 cm area of upper inner arm skin. Blood was sampled from patients pre-sensitization (week 0) and at 2, 6 and about 24 weeks after DPC sensitization. Blood for TCR sequencing was provided by twenty-nine alopecia patients at one to four time points (pre-sensitization, 2, 6 and 24 weeks). Patch testing was done on the upper back using Finn chambers containing 0.01% DPC, and results were scored after 6 days according to International Contact Dermatitis Research Group standards. Throughout the approximately 26-week study period, patients were also given weekly therapeutic DPC doses on the scalp. The libraries were sequenced as a pool, and the TCR yield per sample differed mostly because of small variations in library volumes within the pool. Alopecia areata with under or over 50% scalp involvement, alopecia totalis and alopecia universalis were represented in the patient cohort, which was mostly female. Peripheral blood TCR repertoire changes were tracked in vivo in alopecia patients during primary and secondary sensitization to the hapten diphenylcyclopropenone (DPC).

Interpreted using the paper, the time point label stands for: pre-sensitization, week 0. Reading the label with the study, this specimen's treatment or condition is: therapeutic diphenylcyclopropenone sensitization with weekly scalp DPC. Blood at each patch-test visit was drawn before the patch test was applied. Eligible patients were aged 18 to 70, diagnosed with alopecia, deemed suitable for DPC therapy, and excluded if pregnant. Total RNA was extracted from unfractionated whole blood that had been collected in Tempus Blood RNA tubes. This clonotype has at least ten counts. What antigen it recognizes has not been identified. Base quality data are lacking; no much larger clone is found one base away. The CDR3 goes from the cysteine to the phenylalanine over 14 residues. This entry keeps only the CDR3 DNA: 42 bases, framed from base 1. Via the germline V gene, CDR1 is SGHTA and CDR2 FQGNSA. Cut back by 5 bases and 3 bases, the V and J ends lie 11 bases apart.

Overall study results and their limits: A positive correlation was found between the number of PT1 expanded TCRs and patch test score, with significance reached at thresholds 8, 16 and 32 but not 4. Expanded TCRs formed significantly more large CDR3 similarity clusters than pre-sensitization or healthy control sets, consistent with antigen-driven responses. DPC sensitization did not change how many TCRs were above 1 in 1000 frequency, and no evidence was found of alterations in global repertoire structure. All patients had alopecia, a presumed autoimmune disease, so their immune response might differ from that of healthy individuals. After repeated subsampling, the strength of the expansion versus patch-test correlation and the threshold at which it became significant changed.

The library was prepared using RACE. Sequencing used a NextSeq 500. During library preparation, unique molecular identifiers were attached to individual cDNA molecules so that TCRs could be counted quantitatively and reproducibly. For every blood RNA sample, sequencing covered both the TCR alpha and TCR beta chains. The authors' pipeline ran thus. Samples had a median of around 92,000 TCRs, with a range from about 23,224 to 750,000. The Decombinator software suite was used to annotate the V, J and CDR3 of the TCR reads. For the PS versus PT1 abundance plots, all samples were subsampled to the same number of TCRs (28,000). Expanded TCRs were defined as absent before sensitization and observed at least eight times at the 2-week time point. The public reads were reprocessed in TCRdb via fastp at Q25 and MiXCR, keeping in-frame beta chains. Every entry covers one CDR3 protein and lists the most common genes and DNA from its rows. These V and J calls are TCRdb output, not the study's own analysis. The sample data list about 110,000 distinct CDR3 sequences, and approximately 12% of these were observed just once. The ten largest make up roughly 1.6% of the sample.

Recombination joined TRBV7-2 with TRBJ2-1, and perhaps TRBD2 as D gene, on 6 matching bases. The TCR sequence derives from a woman in her forties or fifties with alopecia areata. Some clones in this sample may be carry-over from other donors' samples. This material consisted of whole blood, taken in connection with sensitization to the hapten diphenylcyclopropenone (DPC). CDR3 protein: CASSRDLFYNEQFF. The sequenced DNA: TGTGCCAGCAGCCGGGACTTGTTCTACAATGAGCAGTTCTTC.